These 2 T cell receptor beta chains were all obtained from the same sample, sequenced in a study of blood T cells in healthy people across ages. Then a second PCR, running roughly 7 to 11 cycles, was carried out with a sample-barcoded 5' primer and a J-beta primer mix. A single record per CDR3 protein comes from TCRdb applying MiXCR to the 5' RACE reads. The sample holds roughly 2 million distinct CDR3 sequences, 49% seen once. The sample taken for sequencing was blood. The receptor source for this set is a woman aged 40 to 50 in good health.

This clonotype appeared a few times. CDR3 sequence (DNA): TGTGCCAGCAGTTACCCAAACAGGGGTCGAGGGGAGACCCAGTACTTC. The encoded protein is CASSYPNRGRGETQYF. This chain links TRBV6-6 with TRBJ2-5, with TRBD1 matching over 7 bases. The CDR3 has 16 amino acids. V lost 2 bases, J lost 5 bases, and 11 bases stayed unmatched. CDR1 and CDR2 from the germline V gene are MNHNY and SVGAGI (reference sequence).

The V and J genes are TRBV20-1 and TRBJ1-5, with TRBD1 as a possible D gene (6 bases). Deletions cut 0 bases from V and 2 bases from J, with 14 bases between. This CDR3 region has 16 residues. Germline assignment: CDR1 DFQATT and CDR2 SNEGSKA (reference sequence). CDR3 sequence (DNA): TGCAGTGCTAGAGATGAGGGGGGGGACGGCAATCAGCCCCAGCATTTT. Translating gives CSARDEGGDGNQPQHF.